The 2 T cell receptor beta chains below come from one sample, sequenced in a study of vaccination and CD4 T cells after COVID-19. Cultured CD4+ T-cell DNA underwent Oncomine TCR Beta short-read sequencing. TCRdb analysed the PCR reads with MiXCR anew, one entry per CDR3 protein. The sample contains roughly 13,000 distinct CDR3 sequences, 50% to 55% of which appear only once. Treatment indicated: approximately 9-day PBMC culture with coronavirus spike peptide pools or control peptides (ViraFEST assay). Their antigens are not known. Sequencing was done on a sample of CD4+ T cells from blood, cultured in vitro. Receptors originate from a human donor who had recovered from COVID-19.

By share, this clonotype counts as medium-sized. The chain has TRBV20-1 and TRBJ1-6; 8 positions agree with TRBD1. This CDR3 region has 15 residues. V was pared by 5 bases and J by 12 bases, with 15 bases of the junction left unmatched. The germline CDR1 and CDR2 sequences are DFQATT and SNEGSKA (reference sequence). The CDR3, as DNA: TGCAGTGCTCCGATCCCGACAGGGGCGACGCGACCCCTCCACTTT. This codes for CSAPIPTGATRPLHF.

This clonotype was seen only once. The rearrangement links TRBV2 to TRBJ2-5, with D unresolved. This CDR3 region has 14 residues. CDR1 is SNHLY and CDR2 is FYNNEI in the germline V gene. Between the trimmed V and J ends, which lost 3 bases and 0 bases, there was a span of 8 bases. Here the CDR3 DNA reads TGTGCCAGCAGTGAGGCAAGGTACCAAGAGACCCAGTACTTC. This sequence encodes CASSEARYQETQYF.